The rows below give T cell receptor beta chains drawn from one sample of a study of T cell changes during pregnancy in multiple sclerosis. The repertoire was sequenced with immunoSEQ multiplex PCR; TCRdb's copy has only in-frame clones and lacks some. In the table there are 30,000 to 45,000 clones, about 92% of which are singletons. Sequenced material: CD8+ T cells from peripheral blood mononuclear cells, taken in the first trimester of pregnancy. The receptors were sampled from a female donor with multiple sclerosis, enrolled in a pregnancy study. Both conserved end residues are part of each CDR3. The D gene is left open where the match is weak. Rows may omit the clone size; those that give it use once, few, many or a size class.

>TRBV15|NA|TRBJ1-5|NA
TGTGCCACCAGCTCCCGGGAACCAGGCGATCAGCCCCAGCATTTT
CATSSREPGDQPQHF
>TRBV10-3|NA|TRBJ2-6|NA
TGTGCCATCAGGGACCTCCAGGGTCCGGGGGCCAACGTCCTGACTTTC
CAIRDLQGPGANVLTF
>TRBV12-5|once|TRBJ2-1|NA
TGTGCTAGTGGTTTGGAACAGGTCTTCCACTCCTCCAATGAGCAGTTCTTC
CASGLEQVFHSSNEQFF
>TRBV27|NA|TRBJ1-5|NA
TGTGCCAGCAGCTTTACACCTTATAGCAATCAGCCCCAGCATTTT
CASSFTPYSNQPQHF
>TRBV5-5|NA|TRBJ2-7|NA
TGTGCCAGCAGCTTGGGCGGGACAGCCTACGAGCAGTACTTC
CASSLGGTAYEQYF
>TRBV2|NA|TRBJ1-2|NA
TGTGCCAGCAGGGGGGAGGGCGGAACTAACTATGGCTACACCTTC
CASRGEGGTNYGYTF
>TRBV5-6|NA|TRBJ1-1|NA
TGTGCCAGCAGCCTTGCTAGGGGGAACACTGAAGCTTTCTTT
CASSLARGNTEAFF
>TRBV6-5|NA|TRBJ1-1|NA
TGTGCCAGCAGTTACTCAACAGGGACTGAAGCTTTCTTT
CASSYSTGTEAFF
>TRBV7-6|NA|TRBJ2-7|NA
TGTGCCAGCAGCTTAGAGGCGGGGGCGGTTTACGAGCAGTACTTC
CASSLEAGAVYEQYF
>TRBV10-3|NA|TRBJ2-1|NA
TGTGCCATCAGCCCCCCCCTCCTCGATGAGCAGTTCTTC
CAISPPLLDEQFF
>TRBV6-1|NA|TRBJ1-2|NA
TGTGCCAGCAGTGAAGCGACAGGATTTGACTATGGCTACACCTTC
CASSEATGFDYGYTF
>TRBV9|NA|TRBJ2-1|TRBD2
TGTGCCAGCAGCGCTAGCGGGGGGGCCTACAATGAGCAGTTCTTC
CASSASGGAYNEQFF
>TRBV7-9|NA|TRBJ1-2|TRBD1
TGTGCCAGCAGCCAGGGACAGGGAAAAAGGAATGGCTACACCTTC
CASSQGQGKRNGYTF
>TRBV6-5|NA|TRBJ2-2|TRBD1
TGTGCCAGCAGTTGGGGACAGGAGACAATAACCGGGGAGCTGTTTTTT
CASSWGQETITGELFF